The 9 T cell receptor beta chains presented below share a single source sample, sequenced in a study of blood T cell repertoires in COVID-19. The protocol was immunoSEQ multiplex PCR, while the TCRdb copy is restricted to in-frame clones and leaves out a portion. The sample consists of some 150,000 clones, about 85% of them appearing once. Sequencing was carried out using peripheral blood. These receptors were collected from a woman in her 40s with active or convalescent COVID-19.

The CDR3 spells CASSLAQGTEAFF. CDR3 nucleotides: TGTGCCAGCAGTTTGGCACAGGGCACTGAAGCTTTCTTT. The chain couples TRBV6-5 to TRBJ1-1, with D maybe TRBD1 (6 bases). The germline V gene encodes CDR1 MNHEY and CDR2 SVGAGI. V lost 4 bases and J lost 4, with 10 bases in between. This CDR3 comprises 13 residues.

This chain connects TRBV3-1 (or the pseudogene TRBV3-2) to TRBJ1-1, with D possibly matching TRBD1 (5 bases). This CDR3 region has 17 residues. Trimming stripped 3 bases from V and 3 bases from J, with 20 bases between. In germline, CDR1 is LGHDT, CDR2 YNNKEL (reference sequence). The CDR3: CASSHPPGQVRHTEAFF. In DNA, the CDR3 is TGTGCCAGCAGCCACCCTCCAGGGCAGGTTCGGCACACTGAAGCTTTCTTT.

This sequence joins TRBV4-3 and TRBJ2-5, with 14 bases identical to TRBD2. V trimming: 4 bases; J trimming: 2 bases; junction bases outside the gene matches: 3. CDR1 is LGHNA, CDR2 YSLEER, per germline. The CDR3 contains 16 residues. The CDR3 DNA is TGCGCCAGCAGCCCAGGACTAGCGGGAGGACAAGAGACCCAGTACTTC. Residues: CASSPGLAGGQETQYF.

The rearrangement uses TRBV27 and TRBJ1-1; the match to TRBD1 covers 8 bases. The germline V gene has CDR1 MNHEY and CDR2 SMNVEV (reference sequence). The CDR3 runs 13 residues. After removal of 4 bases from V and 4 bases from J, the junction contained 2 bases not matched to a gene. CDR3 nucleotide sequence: TGTGCCAGCAGTTCCGACAGGGGCACTGAAGCTTTCTTT. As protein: CASSSDRGTEAFF.

CDR3 residues: CATSETGRNGYTF. DNA for the CDR3: TGTGCCACCAGTGAGACAGGGAGGAATGGCTACACCTTC. V and J are TRBV24-1 and TRBJ1-2, with 7 nucleotides matching TRBD1. The junction had 4 bases not matched to a gene; V was cut back by 4 bases and J by 6 bases. The CDR3 totals 13 residues. Germline-derived CDR1 and CDR2 are KGHDR and SFDVKD.

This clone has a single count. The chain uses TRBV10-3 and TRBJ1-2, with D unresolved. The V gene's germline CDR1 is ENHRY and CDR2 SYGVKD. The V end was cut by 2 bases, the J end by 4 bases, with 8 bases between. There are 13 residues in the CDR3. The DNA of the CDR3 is TGTGCCATCAGTGAGGAAGCCTCCTATGGCTACACCTTC. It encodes CAISEEASYGYTF.

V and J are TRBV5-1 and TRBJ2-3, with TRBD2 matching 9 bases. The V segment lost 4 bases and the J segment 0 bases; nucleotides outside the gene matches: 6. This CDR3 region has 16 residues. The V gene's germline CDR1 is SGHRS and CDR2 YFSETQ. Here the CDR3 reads CASSTSGGLSTDTQYF. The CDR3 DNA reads TGCGCCAGCAGCACCAGCGGGGGGCTAAGCACAGATACGCAGTATTTT.

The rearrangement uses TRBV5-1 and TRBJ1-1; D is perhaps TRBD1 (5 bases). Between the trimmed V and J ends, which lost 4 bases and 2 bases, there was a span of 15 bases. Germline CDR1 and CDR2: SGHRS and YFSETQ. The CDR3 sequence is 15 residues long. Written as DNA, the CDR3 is TGCGCCAGCAGCCCCACGCGGGGGATTAACACTGAAGCTTTCTTT. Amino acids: CASSPTRGINTEAFF.

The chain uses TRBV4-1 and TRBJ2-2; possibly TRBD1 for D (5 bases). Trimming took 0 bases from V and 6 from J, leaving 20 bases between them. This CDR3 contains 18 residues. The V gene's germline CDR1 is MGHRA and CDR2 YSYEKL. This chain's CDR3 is CASSQDLAGRKWSGELFF. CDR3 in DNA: TGCGCCAGCAGCCAAGATTTGGCAGGGCGAAAGTGGTCCGGGGAGCTGTTTTTT.